This T cell receptor beta chain was recovered during a study of shared clonotypes between healthy human individuals. Overall study results and limits: The authors sampled blood alone, and tissue repertoires likely differ.

Assay used: immunoSEQ multiplex PCR; TCRdb lists only in-frame clones, some missing. The sample shows about 510,000 clones, over 60% of them seen only once. For this clone: Its antigen is not known.

The length of the CDR3 is 14 residues. The V segment lost 4 bases and the J segment 5 bases; nucleotides outside the gene matches: 8. Germline V gives CDR1 SQVTM, CDR2 ANQGSEA. The healthy adult donors were HIV-negative and reported no recent acute infections or vaccinations. Sequencing input: PBMCs. The chain employs TRBV29-1 and TRBJ2-1, with 7 bases lining up with TRBD2. The TCR was taken from a woman between 40 and 55 years old in good health. Some clones in this sample may be carry-over from other donors' samples. The CDR3 here is CSVGTSGWHNEQFF. The CDR3 nucleotides read TGCAGCGTTGGGACTAGTGGTTGGCACAATGAGCAGTTCTTC.